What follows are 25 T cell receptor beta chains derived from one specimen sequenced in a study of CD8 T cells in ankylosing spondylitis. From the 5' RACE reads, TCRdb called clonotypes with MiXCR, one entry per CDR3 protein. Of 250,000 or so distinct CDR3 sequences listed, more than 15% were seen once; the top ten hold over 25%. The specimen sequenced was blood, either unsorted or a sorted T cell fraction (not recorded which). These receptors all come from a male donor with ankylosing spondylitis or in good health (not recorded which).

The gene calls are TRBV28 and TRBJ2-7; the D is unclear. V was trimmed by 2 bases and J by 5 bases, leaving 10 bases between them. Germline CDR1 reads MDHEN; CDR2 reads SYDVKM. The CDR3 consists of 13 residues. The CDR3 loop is CASSLLGSDEQYF. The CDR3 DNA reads TGTGCCAGCAGTTTACTGGGCTCAGACGAGCAGTACTTC.

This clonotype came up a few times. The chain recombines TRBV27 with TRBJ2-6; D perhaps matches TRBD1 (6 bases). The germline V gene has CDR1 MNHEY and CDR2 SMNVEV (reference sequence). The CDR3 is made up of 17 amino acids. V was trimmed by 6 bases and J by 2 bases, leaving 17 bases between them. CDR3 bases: TGTGCCAGCAGCCCTAGGGACACCCCTACTGGGGCCAACGTCCTGACTTTC. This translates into CASSPRDTPTGANVLTF.

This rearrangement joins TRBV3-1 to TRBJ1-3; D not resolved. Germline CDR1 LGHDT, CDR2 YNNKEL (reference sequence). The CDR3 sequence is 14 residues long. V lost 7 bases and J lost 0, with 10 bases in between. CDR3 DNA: TGTGCCAGCAAGGCGAGGGACTCTGGAAACACCATATATTTT. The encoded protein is CASKARDSGNTIYF.

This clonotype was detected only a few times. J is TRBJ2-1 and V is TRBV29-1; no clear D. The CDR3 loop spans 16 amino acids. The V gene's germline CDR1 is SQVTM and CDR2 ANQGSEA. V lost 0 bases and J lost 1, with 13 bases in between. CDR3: CSVEDLTSRSYNEQFF. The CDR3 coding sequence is TGCAGCGTTGAAGATCTAACCTCTCGGTCCTACAATGAGCAGTTCTTC.

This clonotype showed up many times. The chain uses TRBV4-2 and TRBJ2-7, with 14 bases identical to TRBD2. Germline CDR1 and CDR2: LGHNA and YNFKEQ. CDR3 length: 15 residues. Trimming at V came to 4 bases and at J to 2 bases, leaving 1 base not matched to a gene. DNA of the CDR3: TGTGCCAGCAGCCCGGGACTAGCGGGGGCCTACGAGCAGTACTTC. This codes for CASSPGLAGAYEQYF.

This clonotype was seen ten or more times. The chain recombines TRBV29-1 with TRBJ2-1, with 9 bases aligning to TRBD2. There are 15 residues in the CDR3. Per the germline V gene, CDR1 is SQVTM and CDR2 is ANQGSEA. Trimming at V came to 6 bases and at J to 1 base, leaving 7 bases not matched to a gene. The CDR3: CSVNPLAGSYNEQFF. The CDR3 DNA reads TGCAGCGTGAACCCCCTAGCGGGATCCTACAATGAGCAGTTCTTC.

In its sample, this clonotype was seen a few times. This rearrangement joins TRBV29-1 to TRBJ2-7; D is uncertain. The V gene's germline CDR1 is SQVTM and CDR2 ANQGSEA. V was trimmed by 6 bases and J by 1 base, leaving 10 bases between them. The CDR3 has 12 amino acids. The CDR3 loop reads CSVAGPSYEQYF. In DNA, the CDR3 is TGCAGCGTGGCAGGTCCATCCTACGAGCAGTACTTC.

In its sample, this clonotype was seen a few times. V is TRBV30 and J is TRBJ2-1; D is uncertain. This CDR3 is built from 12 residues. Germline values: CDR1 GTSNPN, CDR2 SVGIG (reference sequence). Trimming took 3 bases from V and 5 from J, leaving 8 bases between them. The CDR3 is CAWSLLNNEQFF. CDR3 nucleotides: TGTGCCTGGAGCCTACTAAACAATGAGCAGTTCTTC. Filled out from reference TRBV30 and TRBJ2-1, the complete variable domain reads SQTIHQWPATLVQPVGSPLSLECTVEGTSNPNLYWYRQAAGRGLQLLFYSVGIGQISSEVPQNLSASRPQDRQFILSSKKLLLSDSGFYLCAWSLLNNEQFFGPGTRLTVL.

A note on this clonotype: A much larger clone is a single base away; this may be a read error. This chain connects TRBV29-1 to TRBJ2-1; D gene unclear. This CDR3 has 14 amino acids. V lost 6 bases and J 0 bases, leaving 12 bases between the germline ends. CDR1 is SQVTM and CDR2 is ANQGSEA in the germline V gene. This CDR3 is CSVKPWNSYNEQFF. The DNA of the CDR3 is TGCAGCGTCAAGCCCTGGAACTCCTACAATGAGCAGTTCTTC.

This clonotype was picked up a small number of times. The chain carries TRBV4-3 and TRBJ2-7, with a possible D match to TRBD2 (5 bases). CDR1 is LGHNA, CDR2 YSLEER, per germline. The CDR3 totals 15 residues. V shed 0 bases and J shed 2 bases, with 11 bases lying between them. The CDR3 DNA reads TGCGCCAGCAGCCAAGATCGCCTAGCTGCCTACGAGCAGTACTTC. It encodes CASSQDRLAAYEQYF.

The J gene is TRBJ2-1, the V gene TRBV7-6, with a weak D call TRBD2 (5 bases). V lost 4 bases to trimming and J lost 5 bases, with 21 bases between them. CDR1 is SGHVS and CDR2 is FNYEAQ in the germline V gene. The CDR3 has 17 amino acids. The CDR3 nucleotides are TGTGCCAGCAGCTGGACTCTCGAGGGAGCCACAAACAATGAGCAGTTCTTC. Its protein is CASSWTLEGATNNEQFF.

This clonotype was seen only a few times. In DNA, the CDR3 is TGTGCCAGCAGTGGGATATCCACTAGAAGCATTAGCACAGATACGCAGTATTTT. As protein: CASSGISTRSISTDTQYF. J is TRBJ2-3 and V is TRBV25-1, with D possibly being TRBD2 (5 bases). V lost 4 bases to trimming and J lost 0 bases, with 20 bases between them. Germline CDR1 reads MGHDK; CDR2 reads SYGVNS. The CDR3 sequence is 18 residues long.

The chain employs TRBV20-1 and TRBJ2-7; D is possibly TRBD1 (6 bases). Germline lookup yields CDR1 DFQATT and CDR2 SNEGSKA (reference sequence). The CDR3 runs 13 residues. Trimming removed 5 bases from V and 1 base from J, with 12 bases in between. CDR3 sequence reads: CSAYGQLSYEQYF. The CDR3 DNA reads TGCAGTGCTTACGGACAGCTGTCCTACGAGCAGTACTTC.

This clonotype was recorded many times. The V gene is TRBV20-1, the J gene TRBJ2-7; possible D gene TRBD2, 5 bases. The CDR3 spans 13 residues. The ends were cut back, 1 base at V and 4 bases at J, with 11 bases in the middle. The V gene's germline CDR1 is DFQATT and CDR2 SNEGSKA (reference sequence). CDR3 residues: CSARALLDYEQYF. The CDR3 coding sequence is TGCAGTGCTAGAGCCCTACTAGATTACGAGCAGTACTTC.

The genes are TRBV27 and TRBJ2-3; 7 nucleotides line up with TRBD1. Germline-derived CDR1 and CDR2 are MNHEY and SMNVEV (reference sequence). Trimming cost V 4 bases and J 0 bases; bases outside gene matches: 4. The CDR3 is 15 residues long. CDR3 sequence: CASSSTGPSTDTQYF. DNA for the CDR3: TGTGCCAGCAGTTCGACAGGGCCTAGCACAGATACGCAGTATTTT.

In DNA, the CDR3 is TGTGCCACCAGCATCGTACAGTCTAATGAAAAACTGTTTTTT. Its protein product is CATSIVQSNEKLFF. The V gene is TRBV15, the J gene TRBJ1-4; D ambiguous. The V and J ends lost 4 bases and 3 bases respectively, with 9 bases between them. The CDR3 is 14 residues long. Germline-derived CDR1 and CDR2 are LNHNV and YYDKDF (reference sequence).

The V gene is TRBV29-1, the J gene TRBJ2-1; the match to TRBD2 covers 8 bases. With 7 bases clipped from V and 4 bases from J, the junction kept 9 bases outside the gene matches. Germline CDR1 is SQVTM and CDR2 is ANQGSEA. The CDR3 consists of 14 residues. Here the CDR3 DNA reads TGCAGCGCTAGACTAGCGTATACATACAATGAGCAGTTCTTC. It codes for CSARLAYTYNEQFF.

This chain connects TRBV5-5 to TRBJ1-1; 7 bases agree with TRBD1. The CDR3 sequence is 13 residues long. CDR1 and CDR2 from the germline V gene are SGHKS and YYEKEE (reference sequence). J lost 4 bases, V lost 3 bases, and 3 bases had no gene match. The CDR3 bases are TGTGCCAGCAGCTCGGGACAGACCACTGAAGCTTTCTTT. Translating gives CASSSGQTTEAFF.

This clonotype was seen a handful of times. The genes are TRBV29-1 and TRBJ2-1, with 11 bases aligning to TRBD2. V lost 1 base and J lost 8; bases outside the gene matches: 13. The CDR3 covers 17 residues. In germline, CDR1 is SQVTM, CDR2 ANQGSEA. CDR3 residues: CSVEVRWRLAGRDEQFF. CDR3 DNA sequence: TGCAGCGTTGAAGTAAGGTGGAGACTAGCGGGAAGAGATGAGCAGTTCTTC.

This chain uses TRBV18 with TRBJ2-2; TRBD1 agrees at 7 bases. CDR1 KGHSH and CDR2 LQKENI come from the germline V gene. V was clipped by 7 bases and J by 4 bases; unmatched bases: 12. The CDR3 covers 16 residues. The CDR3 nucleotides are TGTGCCAGCTGTAGCGAGGGGGCGCCGGGCACCGGGGAGCTGTTTTTT. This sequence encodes CASCSEGAPGTGELFF.

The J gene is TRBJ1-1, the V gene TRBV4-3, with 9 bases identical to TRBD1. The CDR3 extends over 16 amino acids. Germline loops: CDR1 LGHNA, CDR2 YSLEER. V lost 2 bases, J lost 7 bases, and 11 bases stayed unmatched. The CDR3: CASSQTPGTGNGEAFF. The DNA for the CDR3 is TGCGCCAGCAGCCAAACTCCCGGGACAGGGAACGGTGAAGCTTTCTTT.

CDR3 nucleotide sequence: TGTGCCAGCAGCTTCCCTGGGGCCACTAGCGGGCATTACGAGCAGTACTTC. Protein sequence: CASSFPGATSGHYEQYF. The V gene is TRBV11-2, the J gene TRBJ2-7; 9 bases are shared with TRBD2. Germline CDR1 SGHAT, CDR2 FQNNGV. The CDR3 is 17 amino acids. Trimming took 3 bases from V and 4 from J; bases not matched to a gene: 13. Together with reference TRBV11-2 and TRBJ2-7, the CDR3 gives the full variable domain: EAGVAQSPRYKIIEKRQSVAFWCNPISGHATLYWYQQILGQGPKLLIQFQNNGVVDDSQLPKDRFSAERLKGVDSTLKIQPAKLEDSAVYLCASSFPGATSGHYEQYFGPGTRLTVT.

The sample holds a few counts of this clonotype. CDR3 region: CSAPRTPYNEQFF. In DNA form, the CDR3 reads TGCAGTGCTCCGCGGACACCTTACAATGAGCAGTTCTTC. The rearrangement links TRBV20-1 to TRBJ2-1, with a weak D call TRBD1 (5 bases). The CDR3 spans 13 residues. Trimming took 5 bases from V and 4 from J, leaving 12 bases between them. Looked up from germline, CDR1 is DFQATT and CDR2 is SNEGSKA (reference sequence).

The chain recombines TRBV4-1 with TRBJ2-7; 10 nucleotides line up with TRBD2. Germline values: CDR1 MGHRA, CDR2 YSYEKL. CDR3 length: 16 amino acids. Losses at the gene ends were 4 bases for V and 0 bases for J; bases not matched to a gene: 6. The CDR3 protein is CASSRGTSAYSYEQYF. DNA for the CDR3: TGCGCCAGCAGCCGGGGGACTAGCGCATACTCCTACGAGCAGTACTTC.

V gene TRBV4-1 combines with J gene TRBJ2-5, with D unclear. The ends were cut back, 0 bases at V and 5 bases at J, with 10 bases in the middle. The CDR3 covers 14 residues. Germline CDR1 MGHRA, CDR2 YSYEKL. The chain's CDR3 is CASSQDPAGETQYF. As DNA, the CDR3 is TGCGCCAGCAGCCAAGACCCGGCAGGCGAGACCCAGTACTTC.